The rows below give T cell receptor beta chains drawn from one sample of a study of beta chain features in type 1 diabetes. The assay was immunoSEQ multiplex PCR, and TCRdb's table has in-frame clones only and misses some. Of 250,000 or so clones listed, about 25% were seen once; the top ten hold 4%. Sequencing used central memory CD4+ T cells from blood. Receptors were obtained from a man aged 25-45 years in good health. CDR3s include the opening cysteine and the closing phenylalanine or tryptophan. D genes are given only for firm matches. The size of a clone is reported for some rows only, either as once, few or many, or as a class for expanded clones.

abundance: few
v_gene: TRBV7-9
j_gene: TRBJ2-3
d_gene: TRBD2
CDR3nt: TGTGCCAGCAGCCCATGGGCGGGAGACACAGATACGCAGTATTTT
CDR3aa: CASSPWAGDTDTQYF

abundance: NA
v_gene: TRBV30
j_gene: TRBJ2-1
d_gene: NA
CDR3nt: TGTGCCTGGAGTGTAAACTTGGGGTATGAGCAGTTCTTC
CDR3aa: CAWSVNLGYEQFF

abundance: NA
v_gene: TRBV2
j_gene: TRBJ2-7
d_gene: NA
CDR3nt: TGTGCCAGCAGTCCGACGGGTGAAAGCCGTCGCAACGAGCAGTACTTC
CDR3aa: CASSPTGESRRNEQYF

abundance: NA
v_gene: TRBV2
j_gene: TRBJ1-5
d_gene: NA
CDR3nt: TGTGCCAGCAGTAATAGCAATCAGCCCCAGCATTTT
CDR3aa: CASSNSNQPQHF

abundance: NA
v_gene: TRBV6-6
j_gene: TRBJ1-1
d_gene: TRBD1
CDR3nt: TGTGCCAGCAGTTACCTACAGGGGAGGGGCACTGAAGCTTTCTTT
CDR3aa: CASSYLQGRGTEAFF

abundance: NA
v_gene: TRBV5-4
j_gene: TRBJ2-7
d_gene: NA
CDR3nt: TGTGCCAGCAGCTTGGGTTTGGGGGAAGGCGAGCAGTACTTC
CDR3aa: CASSLGLGEGEQYF

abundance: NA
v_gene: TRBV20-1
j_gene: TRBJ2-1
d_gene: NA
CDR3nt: TGCAGTGCTAGTGAGGCGAAACTGCAGTTCTTC
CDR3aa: CSASEAKLQFF

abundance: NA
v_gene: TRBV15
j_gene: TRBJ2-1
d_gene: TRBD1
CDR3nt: TGTGCCACCAATCCGCCCCCGGGACAGGGCCAAGATGAGCAGTTCTTC
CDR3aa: CATNPPPGQGQDEQFF

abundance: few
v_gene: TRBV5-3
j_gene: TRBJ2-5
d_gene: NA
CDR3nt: TGTGCCAGAAGCTGCCCTCCCGGGCCTGGCGAGACCCAGTACTTC
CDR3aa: CARSCPPGPGETQYF

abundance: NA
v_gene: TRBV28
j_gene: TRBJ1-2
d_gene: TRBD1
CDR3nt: TGTGCCAGCAGGACAGCACAGGGGAGATTCCATGGCTACACCTTC
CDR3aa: CASRTAQGRFHGYTF

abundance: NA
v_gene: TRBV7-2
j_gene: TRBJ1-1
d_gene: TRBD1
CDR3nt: TGTGCCAGCATCGCCGGACAGGGGAGTTCGAACACTGAAGCTTTCTTT
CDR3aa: CASIAGQGSSNTEAFF

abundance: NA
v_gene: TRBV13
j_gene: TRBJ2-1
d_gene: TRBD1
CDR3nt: TGTGCCAGCAGCTTTCGGGACAGGGGATACAATGAGCAGTTCTTC
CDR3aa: CASSFRDRGYNEQFF

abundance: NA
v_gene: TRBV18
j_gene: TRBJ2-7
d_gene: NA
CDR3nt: TGTGCCAGCTCACCAAAACAGGAAAGGGCCGAGCAGTACTTC
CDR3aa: CASSPKQERAEQYF

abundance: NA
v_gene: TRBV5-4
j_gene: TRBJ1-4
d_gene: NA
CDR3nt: TGTGCCAGCAGCCCCGGCGCCCGGGGCGTCGGCGATGAAAAACTGTTTTTT
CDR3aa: CASSPGARGVGDEKLFF